Shown below are 16 T cell receptor beta chains from a single sample sequenced in a study of cytomegalovirus exposure and HLA in healthy donors. The primer mix had 60 Vbeta and 13 Jbeta primers. This table comes from immunoSEQ multiplex PCR, and its TCRdb copy is limited to in-frame clones, with some not included. The table shows 160,000 or so clones, with roughly 85% occurring only once. Specimen: PBMCs. All receptors derive from a middle-aged man in good health and CMV-seropositive.

This chain links TRBV18 with TRBJ1-1, with D maybe TRBD1 (5 bases). The CDR3 length is 14 residues. Trimming cost V 3 bases and J 7 bases, with 15 bases left between them. Germline V lookup: CDR1 KGHSH, CDR2 LQKENI. The CDR3 is CASSPSTGVDEAFF. DNA of the CDR3: TGTGCCAGCTCACCTAGCACGGGGGTGGATGAAGCTTTCTTT. The full variable domain, rest sourced from reference TRBV18 and TRBJ1-1, is NAGVMQNPRHLVRRRGQEARLRCSPMKGHSHVYWYRQLPEEGLKFMVYLQKENIIDESGMPKERFSAEFPKEGPSILRIQQVVRGDSAAYFCASSPSTGVDEAFFGQGTRLTVV.

Remarks on this clone: One end of the junction fails to match germline, which may point to a read error. This chain links TRBV10-1 with TRBJ2-4; D not resolved. This CDR3 has 14 amino acids. Germline assignment: CDR1 WNHNN and CDR2 SYGVQD (reference sequence). CDR3 protein: CASSPEDGKNSQYF. DNA of the CDR3: TGCGCCAGCAGTCCGGAAGACGGCAAAAACAGTCAGTACTTC.

The chain has TRBV7-2 and TRBJ2-1; 9 positions agree with TRBD2. Germline CDR1 is SGHTA and CDR2 is FQGNSA. This CDR3 has 16 amino acids. V was clipped by 7 bases and J by 3 bases; unmatched bases: 10. CDR3 region: CASKEGGSGGYNEQFF. For the CDR3, the DNA is TGTGCCAGCAAAGAGGGGGGTAGCGGGGGCTACAATGAGCAGTTCTTC.

CDR3 loop: CASSSEYQETQYF. For the CDR3, the DNA is TGCGCCAGCAGCTCTGAGTATCAAGAGACCCAGTACTTC. The rearrangement uses TRBV5-1 and TRBJ2-5, with unresolved D. Trimming stripped 3 bases from V and 2 bases from J, with 8 bases between. Germline CDR1 and CDR2: SGHRS and YFSETQ. This CDR3 has 13 residues.

CDR3 nucleotide sequence: TGTGCCAGCTCATCGTCAGATACGCAGTATTTT. This encodes CASSSSDTQYF. The V and J genes are TRBV18 and TRBJ2-3; D unresolved. Germline CDR1 reads KGHSH; CDR2 reads LQKENI. The CDR3 covers 11 residues. The V end lost 5 bases, the J end lost 4 bases, and 4 bases lay between the germline ends. The complete variable domain, with remaining parts taken from reference TRBV18 and TRBJ2-3, reads NAGVMQNPRHLVRRRGQEARLRCSPMKGHSHVYWYRQLPEEGLKFMVYLQKENIIDESGMPKERFSAEFPKEGPSILRIQQVVRGDSAAYFCASSSSDTQYFGPGTRLTVL.

A note on this clone: Other DNA sequences in the same sample also yield this CDR3. The gene calls are TRBV5-1 and TRBJ1-1; a weak D match, TRBD1 (5 bases). With 3 bases removed from V and 1 base from J, the gap between germline ends came to 7 bases. The CDR3 totals 13 residues. CDR1 is SGHRS and CDR2 is YFSETQ in the germline V gene. Written as DNA, the CDR3 is TGCGCCAGCAGCTCCGGACAGAACACTGAAGCTTTCTTT. Translation: CASSSGQNTEAFF.

J is TRBJ2-7 and V is TRBV11-2, with 8 bases matching TRBD1. Germline values: CDR1 SGHAT, CDR2 FQNNGV. Losses at the gene ends were 5 bases for V and 7 bases for J; bases not matched to a gene: 4. The CDR3 is 12 amino acids. DNA of the CDR3: TGTGCCAGCAGCCGGACAGGGAGAGAGCAGTACTTC. Translating it yields CASSRTGREQYF. The complete variable domain, with remaining parts taken from reference TRBV11-2 and TRBJ2-7, reads EAGVAQSPRYKIIEKRQSVAFWCNPISGHATLYWYQQILGQGPKLLIQFQNNGVVDDSQLPKDRFSAERLKGVDSTLKIQPAKLEDSAVYLCASSRTGREQYFGPGTRLTVT.

The chain recombines TRBV5-1 with TRBJ1-1, with 7 bases lining up with TRBD1. Trimming at V came to 4 bases and at J to 4 bases, leaving 4 bases not matched to a gene. This CDR3 has 13 residues. CDR1 and CDR2 from the germline V gene are SGHRS and YFSETQ. CDR3 amino acids: CASSPGQATEAFF. DNA for the CDR3: TGCGCCAGCAGCCCCGGACAGGCCACTGAAGCTTTCTTT.

V is TRBV5-1 and J is TRBJ2-2, with D possibly being TRBD1 (6 bases). Trimming removed 2 bases at V and 1 base at J, with 9 bases between. The CDR3 is 15 residues long. The V gene's germline CDR1 is SGHRS and CDR2 YFSETQ. In nucleotides, the CDR3 is TGCGCCAGCAGCTTAGGGACAATGAACACCGGGGAGCTGTTTTTT. Translation gives CASSLGTMNTGELFF.

The rearrangement links TRBV11-2 to TRBJ2-5; tentative D call: TRBD2 (5 bases). The V gene's germline CDR1 is SGHAT and CDR2 FQNNGV. V shed 1 base and J shed 10 bases, with 10 bases lying between them. The CDR3 totals 12 residues. The DNA of the CDR3 is TGTGCCAGCAGCTTAGTACAGCGGAACCAGTACTTC. It is translated as CASSLVQRNQYF.

This rearrangement joins TRBV6-5 to TRBJ2-7; the match to TRBD2 covers 9 bases. This CDR3 comprises 16 residues. CDR1 is MNHEY and CDR2 is SVGAGI in the germline V gene. The ends lost 0 bases at V and 4 bases at J; junction bases unmatched: 7. The CDR3 DNA is TGTGCCAGCAGTTACTCGTACATAGCGGGAGTGTACGAGCAGTACTTC. This encodes CASSYSYIAGVYEQYF.

The CDR3 reads CASSPQPKGGEQYF. DNA of the CDR3: TGTGCCAGCAGTCCCCAGCCGAAAGGGGGAGAGCAGTACTTC. This sequence joins TRBV2 and TRBJ2-7; maybe TRBD1 (6 bases). The CDR3 has 14 amino acids. With 5 bases removed from V and 7 bases from J, the gap between germline ends came to 18 bases. Looked up from germline, CDR1 is SNHLY and CDR2 is FYNNEI.

V gene TRBV28 combines with J gene TRBJ2-7, with 10 bases aligning to TRBD1. The CDR3 runs to 15 residues. Germline loops: CDR1 MDHEN, CDR2 SYDVKM. V lost 10 bases and J lost 2; bases outside the gene matches: 11. Here the CDR3 DNA reads TGTGCCACCACCCCCCCGGGACAGGGGACCTACGAGCAGTACTTC. This codes for CATTPPGQGTYEQYF.

The chain is built from TRBV15 and TRBJ2-1; D is undetermined. In germline, CDR1 is LNHNV, CDR2 YYDKDF (reference sequence). This CDR3 is 15 amino acids long. The V end lost 1 base, the J end lost 2 bases, and 9 bases lay between the germline ends. CDR3 sequence: CATSRGGGAYNEQFF. The CDR3 nucleotides read TGTGCCACCAGCAGAGGAGGTGGAGCCTACAATGAGCAGTTCTTC.

This chain uses TRBV7-3 with TRBJ2-7, with 9 bases fitting TRBD1. The germline CDR1 and CDR2 sequences are SGHTA and FQGTGA. The J segment lost 5 bases and the V segment lost 5 bases, leaving 10 bases of the junction unmatched. This CDR3 is 15 amino acids long. The CDR3 sequence: CASSPGTGYFHEQYF. The CDR3 DNA reads as TGTGCCAGCAGCCCCGGGACAGGGTACTTCCACGAGCAGTACTTC.

The chain recombines TRBV5-4 with TRBJ2-1; possible D gene TRBD2, 5 bases. V shed 0 bases and J shed 9 bases, with 16 bases lying between them. Germline CDR1 and CDR2: SGHNT and YYREEE (reference sequence). The CDR3 has 15 residues. As DNA, the CDR3 is TGTGCCAGCAGCTTGGGAGACATTCTAGCTGGTGAGCAGTTCTTC. Protein product: CASSLGDILAGEQFF.